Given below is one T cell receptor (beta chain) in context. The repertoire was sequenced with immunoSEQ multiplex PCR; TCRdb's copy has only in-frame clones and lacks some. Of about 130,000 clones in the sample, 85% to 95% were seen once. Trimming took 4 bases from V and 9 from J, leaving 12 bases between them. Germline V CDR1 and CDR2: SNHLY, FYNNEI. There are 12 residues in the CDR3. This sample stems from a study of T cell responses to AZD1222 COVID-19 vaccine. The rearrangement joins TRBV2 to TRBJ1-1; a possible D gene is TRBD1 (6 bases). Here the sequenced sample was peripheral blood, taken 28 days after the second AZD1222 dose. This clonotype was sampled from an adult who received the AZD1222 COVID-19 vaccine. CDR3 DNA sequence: TGTGCCAGCAGTGTCAGAGGGACAAAAGCTTTCTTT. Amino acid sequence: CASSVRGTKAFF.